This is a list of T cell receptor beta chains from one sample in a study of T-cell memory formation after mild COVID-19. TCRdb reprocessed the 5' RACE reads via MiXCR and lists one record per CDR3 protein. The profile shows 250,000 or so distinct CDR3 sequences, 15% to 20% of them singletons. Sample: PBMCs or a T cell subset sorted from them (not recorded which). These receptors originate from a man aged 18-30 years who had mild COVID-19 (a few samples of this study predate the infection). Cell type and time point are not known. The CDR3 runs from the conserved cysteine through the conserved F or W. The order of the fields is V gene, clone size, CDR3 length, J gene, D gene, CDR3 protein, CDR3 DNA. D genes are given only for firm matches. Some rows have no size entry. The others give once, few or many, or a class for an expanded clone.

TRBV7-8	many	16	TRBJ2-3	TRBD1	CASSFRGQGTTDTQYF	TGTGCCAGCAGCTTTAGGGGACAGGGTACCACAGATACGCAGTATTTT
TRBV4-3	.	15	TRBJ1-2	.	CASSPIPVGIHGYTF	TGCGCCAGCAGCCCGATCCCTGTGGGCATCCATGGCTACACCTTC
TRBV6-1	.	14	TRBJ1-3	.	CASSGAGRGNTIYF	TGTGCCAGCAGTGGAGCGGGACGCGGAAACACCATATATTTT
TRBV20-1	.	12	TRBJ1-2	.	CSARWGNYGYTF	TGCAGTGCCAGATGGGGGAACTATGGCTACACCTTC
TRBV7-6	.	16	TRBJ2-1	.	CASSPRMPGRINEQFF	TGTGCCAGCAGCCCTCGGATGCCGGGACGGATTAATGAGCAGTTCTTC
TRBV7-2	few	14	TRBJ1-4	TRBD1	CASSSDRGYEKLFF	TGTGCCAGCAGTTCGGACAGGGGTTATGAAAAACTGTTTTTT
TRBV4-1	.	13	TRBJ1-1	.	CASSPSARGEAFF	TGCGCCAGCAGCCCCAGTGCCCGAGGAGAAGCTTTCTTT
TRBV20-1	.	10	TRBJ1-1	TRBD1	CSARSRGLVF	TGCAGTGCTAGAAGTAGGGGGCTGGTCTTT
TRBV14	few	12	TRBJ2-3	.	CASSVRPDTQYF	TGTGCCAGCAGCGTACGCCCAGATACGCAGTATTTT
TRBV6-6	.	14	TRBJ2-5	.	CASSYWGGQETQYF	TGTGCCAGCAGTTACTGGGGCGGCCAAGAGACCCAGTACTTC
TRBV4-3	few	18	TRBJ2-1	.	CASSQDRPQGAAWNEQFF	TGCGCCAGCAGCCAAGATAGGCCCCAGGGTGCAGCCTGGAATGAGCAGTTCTTC
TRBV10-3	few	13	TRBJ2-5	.	CAISESTGETQYF	TGTGCCATCAGTGAGTCGACGGGGGAGACCCAGTACTTC
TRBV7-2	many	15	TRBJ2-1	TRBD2	CASSLRLAGGSEQFF	TGTGCCAGCAGCTTAAGACTAGCGGGGGGGAGTGAGCAGTTCTTC
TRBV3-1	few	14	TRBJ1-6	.	CASSPRWTGSPLHF	TGTGCCAGCAGCCCTCGCTGGACGGGTTCACCCCTCCACTTT
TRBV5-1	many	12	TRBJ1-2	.	CASSGVPGGYTF	TGCGCCAGCAGCGGCGTCCCGGGTGGCTACACCTTC
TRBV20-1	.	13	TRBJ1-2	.	CSAYQGRGDGYTF	TGCAGTGCTTACCAGGGGAGGGGGGATGGCTACACCTTC
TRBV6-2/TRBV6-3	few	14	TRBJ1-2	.	CASSYGLGGYGYTF	TGTGCCAGCAGTTACGGATTGGGGGGCTATGGCTACACCTTC
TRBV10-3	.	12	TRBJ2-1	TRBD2	CAVHGGDNEQFF	TGTGCCGTACACGGGGGGGACAATGAGCAGTTCTTC
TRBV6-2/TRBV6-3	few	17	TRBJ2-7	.	CASRDPLGRGETYEQYF	TGTGCCAGCAGGGACCCCCTTGGCAGGGGAGAAACCTACGAGCAGTACTTC
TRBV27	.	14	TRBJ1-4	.	CASRLWVSDEKLFF	TGTGCCAGCAGACTTTGGGTCAGTGATGAAAAACTGTTTTTT
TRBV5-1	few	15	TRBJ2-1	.	CASSLGSSSYNEQFF	TGCGCCAGCAGCTTGGGTTCGAGCTCCTACAATGAGCAGTTCTTC
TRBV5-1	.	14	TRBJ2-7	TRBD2	CASSFGLAGYEQYF	TGCGCCAGCAGCTTCGGGCTAGCGGGGTACGAGCAGTACTTC
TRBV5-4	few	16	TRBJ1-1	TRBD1	CASSLGGQGELSEAFF	TGTGCCAGCAGCTTGGGGGGACAGGGGGAATTAAGTGAAGCTTTCTTT
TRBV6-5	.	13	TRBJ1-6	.	CASSWDYNSPLHF	TGTGCCAGCAGTTGGGACTATAATTCACCCCTCCACTTT
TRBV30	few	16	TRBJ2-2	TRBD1	CAWDPTGQGGTGELFF	TGTGCCTGGGATCCAACGGGACAGGGAGGAACCGGGGAGCTGTTTTTT
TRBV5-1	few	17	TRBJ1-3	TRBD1	CASSLDWTGSSGNTIYF	TGCGCCAGCAGCTTGGATTGGACAGGAAGCTCTGGAAACACCATATATTTT
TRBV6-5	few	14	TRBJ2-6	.	CASSYFVGANVLTF	TGTGCCAGCAGTTACTTTGTTGGGGCCAACGTCCTGACTTTC
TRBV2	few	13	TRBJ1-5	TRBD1	CASSGQAGQPQHF	TGTGCCAGCAGCGGACAGGCGGGGCAGCCCCAGCATTTT
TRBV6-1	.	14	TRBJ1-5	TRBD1	CASRGGTVNQPQHF	TGTGCCAGCAGGGGGGGGACAGTCAATCAGCCCCAGCATTTT
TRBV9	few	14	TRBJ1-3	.	CASSVLGLGNTIYF	TGTGCCAGCAGCGTACTCGGTTTGGGAAACACCATATATTTT
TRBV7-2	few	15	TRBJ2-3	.	CASSSQGPSTDTQYF	TGTGCCAGCAGCTCGCAAGGTCCTAGCACAGATACGCAGTATTTT
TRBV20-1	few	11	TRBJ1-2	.	CSARVGGGYTF	TGCAGTGCCAGAGTAGGAGGTGGCTACACCTTC
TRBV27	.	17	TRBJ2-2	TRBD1	CASSLPRMAGGDGELFF	TGTGCCAGCAGTTTGCCCCGGATGGCAGGGGGTGACGGGGAGCTGTTTTTT
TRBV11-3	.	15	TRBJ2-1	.	CASSPDPGAYNEQFF	TGTGCCAGCAGCCCGGACCCAGGGGCGTACAATGAGCAGTTCTTC
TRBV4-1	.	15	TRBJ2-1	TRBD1	CASSQDMAGGREQFF	TGCGCCAGCAGCCAAGATATGGCAGGGGGTCGCGAGCAGTTCTTC
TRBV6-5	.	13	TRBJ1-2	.	CASSYTGLYGYTF	TGTGCCAGCAGTTACACAGGGCTCTATGGCTACACCTTC
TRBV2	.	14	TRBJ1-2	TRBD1	CASRRTGKDYGYTF	TGTGCCAGCAGGAGGACAGGGAAGGACTATGGCTACACCTTC
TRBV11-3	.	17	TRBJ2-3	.	CASSSRDVGASTDTQYF	TGTGCCAGCAGCTCCCGTGACGTGGGGGCTAGCACAGATACGCAGTATTTT
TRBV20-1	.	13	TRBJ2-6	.	CSATGDGANVLTF	TGCAGTGCTACAGGGGATGGGGCCAACGTCCTGACTTTC
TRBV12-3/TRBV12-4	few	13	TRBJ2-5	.	CASSDGTRETQYF	TGTGCCAGCAGTGACGGGACTCGTGAGACCCAGTACTTC
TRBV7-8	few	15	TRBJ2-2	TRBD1	CASSQWDRGAGELFF	TGTGCCAGCAGCCAATGGGACAGGGGGGCCGGGGAGCTGTTTTTT
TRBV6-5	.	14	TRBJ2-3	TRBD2	CASNRLAGIDTQYF	TGTGCCAGCAACAGACTAGCGGGGATAGATACGCAGTATTTT
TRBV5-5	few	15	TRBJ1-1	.	CASSLVGSLNTEAFF	TGTGCCAGCAGCTTGGTGGGGAGTTTGAACACTGAAGCTTTCTTT
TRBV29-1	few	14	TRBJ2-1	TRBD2	CSVEGLAGDNEQFF	TGCAGCGTTGAAGGACTAGCGGGGGACAATGAGCAGTTCTTC
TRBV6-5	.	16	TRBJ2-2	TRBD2	CASSYFPGGGSGELFF	TGTGCCAGCAGTTACTTCCCGGGGGGGGGTTCCGGGGAGCTGTTTTTT
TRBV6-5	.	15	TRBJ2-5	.	CASSYSEGGGETQYF	TGTGCCAGCAGTTACTCGGAGGGGGGCGGCGAGACCCAGTACTTC
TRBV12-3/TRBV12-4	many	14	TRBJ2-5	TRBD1	CASSTGQGVETQYF	TGTGCCAGCAGTACAGGACAGGGAGTAGAGACCCAGTACTTC
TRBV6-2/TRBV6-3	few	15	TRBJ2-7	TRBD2	CASSTRGGRLYEQYF	TGTGCCAGCAGTACGCGGGGGGGACGACTCTACGAGCAGTACTTC
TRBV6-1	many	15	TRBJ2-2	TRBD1	CASSPGQGYTGELFF	TGTGCCAGCAGCCCGGGACAGGGATACACCGGGGAGCTGTTTTTT
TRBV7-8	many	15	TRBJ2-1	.	CASSLRMTGVDEQFF	TGTGCCAGCAGCTTGAGGATGACGGGGGTGGATGAGCAGTTCTTC
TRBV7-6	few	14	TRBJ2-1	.	CASSLAGAFDEQFF	TGTGCCAGCAGCTTAGCGGGGGCTTTCGATGAGCAGTTCTTC
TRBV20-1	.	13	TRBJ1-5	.	CSAIWGGNQPQHF	TGCAGTGCTATTTGGGGGGGCAATCAGCCCCAGCATTTT
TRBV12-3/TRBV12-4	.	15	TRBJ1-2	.	CASSASPREVYGYTF	TGTGCCAGCAGTGCCTCCCCAAGGGAGGTCTATGGCTACACCTTC
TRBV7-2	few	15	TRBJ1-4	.	CASSERGGRNEKLFF	TGTGCCAGCAGCGAACGGGGGGGCAGGAATGAAAAACTGTTTTTT